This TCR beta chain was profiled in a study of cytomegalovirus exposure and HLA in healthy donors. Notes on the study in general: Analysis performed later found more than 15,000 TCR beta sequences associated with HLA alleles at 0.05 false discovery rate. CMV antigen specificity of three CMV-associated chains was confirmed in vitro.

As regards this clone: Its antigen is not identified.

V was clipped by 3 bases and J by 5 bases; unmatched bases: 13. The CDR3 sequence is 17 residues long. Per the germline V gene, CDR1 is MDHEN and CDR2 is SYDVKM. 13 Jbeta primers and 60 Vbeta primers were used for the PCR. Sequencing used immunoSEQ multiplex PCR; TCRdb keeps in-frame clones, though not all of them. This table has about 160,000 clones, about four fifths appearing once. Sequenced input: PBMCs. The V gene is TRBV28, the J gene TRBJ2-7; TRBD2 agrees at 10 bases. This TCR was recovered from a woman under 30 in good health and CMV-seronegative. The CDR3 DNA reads TGTGCCAGCAGTTTCTCGGGGTTCAGCGGGAGGGCCCACGAGCAGTACTTC. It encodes CASSFSGFSGRAHEQYF.